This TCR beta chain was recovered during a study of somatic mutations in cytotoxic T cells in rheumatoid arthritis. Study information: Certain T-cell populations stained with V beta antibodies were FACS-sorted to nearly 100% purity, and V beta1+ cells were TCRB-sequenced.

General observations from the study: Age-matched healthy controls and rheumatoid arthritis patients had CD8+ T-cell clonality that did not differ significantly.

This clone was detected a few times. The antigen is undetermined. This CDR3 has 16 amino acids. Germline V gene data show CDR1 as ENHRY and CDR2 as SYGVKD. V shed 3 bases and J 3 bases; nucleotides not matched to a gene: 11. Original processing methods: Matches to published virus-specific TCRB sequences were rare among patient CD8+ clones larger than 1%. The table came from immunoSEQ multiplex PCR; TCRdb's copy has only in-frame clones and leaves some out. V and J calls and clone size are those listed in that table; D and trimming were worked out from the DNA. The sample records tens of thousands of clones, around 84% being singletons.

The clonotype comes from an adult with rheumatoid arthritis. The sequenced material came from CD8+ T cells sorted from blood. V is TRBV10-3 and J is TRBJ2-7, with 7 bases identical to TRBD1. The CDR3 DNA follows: TGTGCCATCAGTGACTTGGCGACAGGGATCGACTACGAGCAGTACTTC. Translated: CAISDLATGIDYEQYF.